A single T cell receptor beta chain is shown here with its context. Some clones are missing from TCRdb's copy, which holds only in-frame ones; the method was immunoSEQ multiplex PCR. Of 65,000 to 95,000 clones in the sample, around 87% were seen once. The source of the sample is a study of control samples from healthy donors and cancer patients. V trimming: 4 bases; J trimming: 4 bases; junction bases outside the gene matches: 6. The CDR3 is made up of 16 amino acids. Germline CDR1 and CDR2: LNHDA and SQIVND (reference sequence). The gene calls are TRBV19 and TRBJ2-2; the match to TRBD2 covers 10 bases. This clonotype was sampled from a man aged 50-60 years in good health. The sample consisted of blood. The CDR3: CASSRLAGDSTGELFF. The CDR3 bases are TGTGCCAGTAGTAGGCTAGCGGGGGACTCCACCGGGGAGCTGTTTTTT.